This passage covers 3 T cell receptor beta chains from one sample sequenced in a study of spatial heterogeneity in lung cancer. MiXCR, applied by TCRdb to the 5' RACE reads, yields one record per CDR3 protein. Of approximately 66,000 distinct CDR3 sequences detected, approximately 6% appear once; the ten largest clones hold roughly 15%. The time point is: sample taken at primary tumor resection. This material consisted of PBMCs, taken at surgery. These receptors were collected from a female donor with early-stage non-small cell lung cancer.

The gene calls are TRBV2 and TRBJ1-5; 8 bases agree with TRBD1. CDR1 and CDR2 from the germline V gene are SNHLY and FYNNEI. The CDR3 sequence is 14 residues long. The J segment lost 4 bases and the V segment lost 6 bases, leaving 5 bases of the junction unmatched. For the CDR3, the DNA is TGTGCCAGCAGGGGGACAGGCCTTAATCAGCCCCAGCATTTT. This sequence encodes CASRGTGLNQPQHF. The variable domain in full, completed from reference TRBV2 and TRBJ1-5, reads EPEVTQTPSHQVTQMGQEVILRCVPISNHLYFYWYRQILGQKVEFLVSFYNNEISEKSEIFDDQFSVERPDGSNFTLKIRSTKLEDSAMYFCASRGTGLNQPQHFGDGTRLSIL.

This clonotype was picked up many times. The rearrangement joins TRBV29-1 to TRBJ2-2; 12 bases map to TRBD1. This CDR3 is built from 15 residues. Germline loops: CDR1 SQVTM, CDR2 ANQGSEA. Trimming at V came to 5 bases and at J to 5 bases, leaving 6 bases not matched to a gene. CDR3: CSVRGTGGGTGELFF. CDR3 nucleotide sequence: TGCAGCGTTCGAGGGACAGGGGGCGGGACCGGGGAGCTGTTTTTT.

This clonotype has a count of ten or more. This chain links TRBV20-1 with TRBJ1-1, with D possibly being TRBD1 (5 bases). V was trimmed by 3 bases and J by 1 base, leaving 6 bases between them. The CDR3 consists of 12 residues. Germline lookup yields CDR1 DFQATT and CDR2 SNEGSKA (reference sequence). CDR3 in amino acids: CSARGPNTEAFF. CDR3 in DNA: TGCAGTGCTAGGGGGCCGAACACTGAAGCTTTCTTT.